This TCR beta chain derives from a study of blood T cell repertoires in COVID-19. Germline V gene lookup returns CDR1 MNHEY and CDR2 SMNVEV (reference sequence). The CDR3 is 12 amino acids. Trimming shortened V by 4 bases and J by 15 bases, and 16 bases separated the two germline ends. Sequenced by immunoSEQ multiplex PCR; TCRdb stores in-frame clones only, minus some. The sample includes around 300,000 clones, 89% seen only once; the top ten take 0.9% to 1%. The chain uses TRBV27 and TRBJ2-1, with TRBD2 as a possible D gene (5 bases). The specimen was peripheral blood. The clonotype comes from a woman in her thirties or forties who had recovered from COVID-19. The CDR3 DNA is TGTGCCAGCAGTTCCTCCGGGAACGGGCGGTTCTTC. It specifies CASSSSGNGRFF.